This T cell receptor (beta chain) was observed in a study of blood T cell repertoires in COVID-19. The age range of participants was about 18 to 95 years, with residence in about two dozen US areas. Cohort assignment relied on participant-reported clinical history. Assay: immunoSEQ multiplex PCR; the TCRdb copy retains only in-frame clones and omits some. This table has 200,000 to 250,000 clones, about 80% appearing once. In regard to this clone: A much larger clone sits a single nucleotide away, making a read error possible.

This sequence originates from a woman in her 40s with acute COVID-19. Sample: PBMCs or T cells enriched from blood (not recorded which).

The CDR3 sequence is CASSQAGSTEAFF. CDR3 DNA: TGTGCCAGCAGCCAAGCGGGGAGCACTGAAGCTTTCTTT. The J gene is TRBJ1-1, the V gene TRBV4-2; no definite D call. V lost 1 base and J 4 bases, leaving 7 bases between the germline ends. Germline CDR1 LGHNA, CDR2 YNFKEQ. The CDR3 runs 13 residues.